One and the same sample provided the 16 T cell receptor beta chains below, sequenced in a study of T-cell memory formation after mild COVID-19. TCRdb itself ran the 5' RACE reads through MiXCR, one entry per CDR3 protein. The sample holds fewer than 700,000 distinct CDR3 sequences, about 20% seen once. Sequencing was done on a sample of PBMCs or a T cell subset sorted from them (not recorded which). These receptor sequences come from an adult woman who had mild COVID-19 (a few samples of this study predate the infection). Cell type and time point are not known.

Details on this clonotype: One end of the junction varies from germline; a read error may be responsible. J is TRBJ1-1 and V is TRBV5-1; possible D gene TRBD1, 5 bases. Germline V gives CDR1 SGHRS, CDR2 YFSETQ. The CDR3 covers 13 residues. The CDR3 sequence: CDSSSWGDTEAFF. CDR3 bases: TGCGACAGCAGCTCCTGGGGCGACACTGAAGCTTTCTTT.

A few counts support this clonotype. V and J are TRBV4-3 and TRBJ2-2, with a tentative D call TRBD2 (6 bases). The CDR3 sequence is 14 residues long. CDR1 LGHNA and CDR2 YSLEER come from the germline V gene. Between the trimmed V and J ends, which lost 1 base and 6 bases, there was a span of 9 bases. The CDR3: CASSQGGLSGELFF. DNA of the CDR3: TGCGCCAGCAGCCAAGGGGGACTTTCCGGGGAGCTGTTTTTT.

This chain uses TRBV14 with TRBJ2-2; TRBD1 aligns across 9 bases. CDR3 length: 13 residues. Trimming took 6 bases from V and 5 from J; bases not matched to a gene: 1. Germline lookup yields CDR1 SGHDN and CDR2 FVKESK. Here the CDR3 DNA reads TGTGCCAGCAGTGGACAGGGGACCGGGGAGCTGTTTTTT. Amino acid sequence: CASSGQGTGELFF.

The V and J genes are TRBV5-6 and TRBJ1-1; 8 nucleotides line up with TRBD1. From germline, CDR1 is SGHDT and CDR2 YYEEEE. The ends lost 4 bases at V and 6 bases at J; junction bases unmatched: 8. This CDR3 spans 14 amino acids. The CDR3: CASSRGQGLSEAFF. The CDR3 nucleotides are TGTGCCAGCAGCCGCGGACAGGGCCTCTCTGAAGCTTTCTTT.

This clonotype came up a few times. The V and J genes are TRBV24-1 and TRBJ2-7, with 9 bases identical to TRBD1. The CDR3 is made up of 13 amino acids. Looked up from germline, CDR1 is KGHDR and CDR2 is SFDVKD. J gave up 4 bases and V 4 bases, and 1 base lay outside the gene matches. In nucleotides, the CDR3 is TGTGCCACCAGTGACGGACAGGGGTACGAGCAGTACTTC. This translates into CATSDGQGYEQYF.

The chain recombines TRBV7-6 with TRBJ1-1; 11 nucleotides align to TRBD1. From germline, CDR1 is SGHVS and CDR2 FNYEAQ. CDR3 length: 14 residues. V lost 5 bases and J lost 3; bases outside the gene matches: 2. CDR3 in DNA: TGTGCCAGCAGCATGGACAGGGGGCACACTGAAGCTTTCTTT. Translated: CASSMDRGHTEAFF.

A few counts support this clonotype. The gene calls are TRBV24-1 and TRBJ2-5, with 9 bases aligning to TRBD1. The CDR3 spans 18 residues. Germline trimming cut 0 bases from V and 2 bases from J; bases unmatched to any gene: 9. From germline, CDR1 is KGHDR and CDR2 SFDVKD. The CDR3 DNA reads as TGTGCCACCAGTGATTTGACGGGACAGGGAAGGGGTCAAGAGACCCAGTACTTC. Translation gives CATSDLTGQGRGQETQYF.

The chain links TRBV4-2 to TRBJ2-7; 7 nucleotides match TRBD1. The CDR3 sequence is 13 residues long. V shed 1 base, J shed 7 bases, and the junction held 4 bases outside the gene matches. Germline V gene lookup returns CDR1 LGHNA and CDR2 YNFKEQ. The CDR3: CASSQVGQIEQYF. The CDR3 DNA follows: TGTGCCAGCAGCCAAGTGGGACAGATAGAGCAGTACTTC.

The gene calls are TRBV5-4 and TRBJ2-7, with a weak D call TRBD2 (6 bases). With 2 bases removed from V and 5 bases from J, the gap between germline ends came to 14 bases. CDR1 is SGHNT, CDR2 YYREEE, per germline (reference sequence). The CDR3 loop spans 14 amino acids. The CDR3 DNA reads TGTGCCAGCAGCTTCGGACGGAGGGAACACGAGCAGTACTTC. Its translation is CASSFGRREHEQYF.

This chain links TRBV10-3 with TRBJ2-7; the D is unclear. V lost 2 bases and J lost 0, with 2 bases in between. The CDR3 is 12 amino acids. Germline-derived CDR1 and CDR2 are ENHRY and SYGVKD. The CDR3 here is CAISEASYEQYF. In nucleotides, the CDR3 is TGTGCCATCAGTGAGGCCTCCTACGAGCAGTACTTC.

The chain links TRBV29-1 to TRBJ2-2; 9 bases map to TRBD1. The CDR3 is 14 residues long. Trimming removed 6 bases from V and 5 bases from J; junction bases left unmatched: 7. Germline CDR1 is SQVTM and CDR2 is ANQGSEA. The CDR3 bases are TGCAGCGTCTCACAGGGGGCAGGGACCGGGGAGCTGTTTTTT. It is translated as CSVSQGAGTGELFF.

This clonotype was counted ten times or more. The gene calls are TRBV7-6 and TRBJ2-5, with TRBD1 matching 10 bases. Germline values: CDR1 SGHVS, CDR2 FNYEAQ. Trimming at V came to 7 bases and at J to 4 bases, leaving 9 bases not matched to a gene. CDR3 length: 15 amino acids. CDR3 coding DNA: TGTGCCAGCATCCCGGACAGGGGGTCGCGAGAGACCCAGTACTTC. Its protein product is CASIPDRGSRETQYF.

V usage is TRBV6-2 or TRBV6-3 and J usage is TRBJ1-2, with D uncertain. Germline CDR1 is MNHEY and CDR2 is SVGEGT. This CDR3 has 14 residues. The ends were cut back, 8 bases at V and 8 bases at J, with 21 bases in the middle. CDR3 loop: CASDTPWNPGGYTF. The CDR3 nucleotides are TGTGCCAGCGACACCCCTTGGAATCCCGGGGGCTACACCTTC.

The gene calls are TRBV7-3 and TRBJ2-7; the D gene is possibly TRBD2 (5 bases). In germline, CDR1 is SGHTA, CDR2 FQGTGA. The CDR3 consists of 14 residues. The V and J ends lost 0 bases and 5 bases respectively, with 11 bases between them. The CDR3 spells CASSLTSGLDEQYF. In DNA form, the CDR3 reads TGTGCCAGCAGCTTAACGTCAGGACTTGACGAGCAGTACTTC.

Many counts were recorded for this clonotype. This rearrangement joins TRBV12-3 or TRBV12-4 to TRBJ2-7; 7 nucleotides align to TRBD2. The CDR3 is 12 residues long. J lost 9 bases, V lost 6 bases, and 8 bases had no gene match. This CDR3 is CASSPGRLGQYF. The CDR3 nucleotides are TGTGCCAGCAGCCCCGGGAGGCTAGGGCAGTACTTC.

The chain joins TRBV6-2 or TRBV6-3 to TRBJ2-3, with D perhaps matching TRBD2 (5 bases). The ends were cut back, 1 base at V and 1 base at J, with 12 bases in the middle. The CDR3 has 16 residues. From germline, CDR1 is MNHEY and CDR2 SVGEGT. CDR3 coding DNA: TGTGCCAGCAGTTACTTCGGGGTCTCCGGCACAGATACGCAGTATTTT. Translating it yields CASSYFGVSGTDTQYF.